Each of the 26 T cell receptor beta chains below was sequenced from the same sample in a study of identical twins. Via MiXCR, TCRdb re-called the 5' RACE reads, giving one row per CDR3 protein. The table lists about 660,000 distinct CDR3 sequences, under 9% of them singletons. The data were also submitted as part of a second study, on yellow fever vaccine responses in identical twins.

Input material: PBMCs. The receptors derive from a woman between 18 and 29 years old in good health.

This clonotype has a handful of counts. CDR3 DNA: TGTGCCAGCAGCTACGGACAGGGGATCTACGAGCAGTACTTC. Translation: CASSYGQGIYEQYF. This sequence joins TRBV7-9 and TRBJ2-7, with TRBD1 matching over 9 bases. V lost 4 bases and J lost 3; bases outside the gene matches: 4. Germline CDR1 SEHNR, CDR2 FQNEAQ (reference sequence). The CDR3 runs 14 residues.

The V gene is TRBV5-1, the J gene TRBJ2-1; D perhaps matches TRBD1 (5 bases). CDR3 length equals 15 residues. Germline-derived CDR1 and CDR2 are SGHRS and YFSETQ. V lost 0 bases, J lost 8 bases, and 15 bases lay in between. For the CDR3, the DNA is TGCGCCAGCAGCTTGGGTGTCAGGGTGTTCGATGAGCAGTTCTTC. As protein: CASSLGVRVFDEQFF.

The V call is TRBV27, the J call TRBJ2-5; TRBD2 aligns across 7 bases. The V and J ends lost 3 bases and 5 bases, in that order; junction bases with no gene match: 9. Germline CDR1 is MNHEY and CDR2 is SMNVEV (reference sequence). There are 15 residues in the CDR3. This chain's CDR3 is CASSLWGEGSETQYF. Written as DNA, the CDR3 is TGTGCCAGCAGTTTGTGGGGGGAGGGGTCTGAGACCCAGTACTTC.

This clonotype was detected a few times. The rearrangement joins TRBV7-3 to TRBJ2-5; a weak D match, TRBD2 (7 bases). Per the germline V gene, CDR1 is SGHTA and CDR2 is FQGTGA. V dropped 2 bases and J dropped 1 base, with 11 bases sitting between them. This CDR3 contains 15 residues. The CDR3 DNA sequence: TGTGCCAGCAGCTTAGCGGGGGCCGCCCAAGAGACCCAGTACTTC. Translated, it gives CASSLAGAAQETQYF.

V is TRBV7-8 and J is TRBJ1-4; no clear D. CDR3 length: 13 residues. Germline assignment: CDR1 SGHVS and CDR2 FQNEAQ. V was pared by 0 bases and J by 5 bases, with 4 bases between. The CDR3 spells CASSLALNEKLFF. The CDR3 nucleotides read TGTGCCAGCAGCTTAGCGCTGAATGAAAAACTGTTTTTT.

V and J are TRBV9 and TRBJ2-3; no clear D. Per germline, CDR1 SGDLS and CDR2 YYNGEE. The ends were cut back, 0 bases at V and 0 bases at J, with 8 bases in the middle. This CDR3 is built from 15 residues. The CDR3 loop reads CASSVGSLSTDTQYF. In nucleotides, the CDR3 is TGTGCCAGCAGCGTAGGGTCTTTAAGCACAGATACGCAGTATTTT.

The sample holds a few counts of this clonotype. The chain couples TRBV29-1 to TRBJ2-1; D may be TRBD2 (6 bases). The V gene's germline CDR1 is SQVTM and CDR2 ANQGSEA. The CDR3 sequence is 13 residues long. Trimming left V 6 bases short and J 9 bases short, with 18 bases between. CDR3 region: CSVLPTSSGEQFF. The DNA of the CDR3 is TGCAGCGTCCTTCCAACTAGTAGCGGTGAGCAGTTCTTC.

The chain links TRBV7-9 to TRBJ2-1; D is unclear. This CDR3 contains 14 residues. Per germline, CDR1 SEHNR and CDR2 FQNEAQ (reference sequence). V was cut by 10 bases and J by 6 bases, with 19 bases left in between. The CDR3 spells CATPAGPLSNEQFF. CDR3 coding DNA: TGTGCCACTCCAGCTGGGCCGCTTAGCAATGAGCAGTTCTTC.

This clonotype has a count of ten or more. This chain connects TRBV5-1 to TRBJ2-7; the D is unclear. Germline CDR1 SGHRS, CDR2 YFSETQ. The CDR3 is 15 residues long. The V and J ends lost 0 bases and 2 bases respectively, with 12 bases between them. Here the CDR3 reads CASSLVSEPTYEQYF. The CDR3 nucleotides read TGCGCCAGCAGCTTGGTTTCAGAACCTACCTACGAGCAGTACTTC.

The chain has TRBV11-2 and TRBJ2-3; the match to TRBD2 covers 10 bases. V shed 1 base, J shed 0 bases, and the junction held 10 bases outside the gene matches. The CDR3 is 19 amino acids. CDR1 SGHAT and CDR2 FQNNGV come from the germline V gene. The DNA for the CDR3 is TGTGCCAGCAGCTTAGGTCCGGGACTAGCGAGAGGAAGCACAGATACGCAGTATTTT. It is translated as CASSLGPGLARGSTDTQYF.

As DNA, the CDR3 is TGTGCCAGTAACGCAGGGGTGATGGAGACCCAGTACTTC. Its protein product is CASNAGVMETQYF. This chain connects TRBV19 to TRBJ2-5; D possibly corresponds to TRBD1 (6 bases). The V gene lost 7 bases and the J gene lost 5 bases, with 14 bases spanning the gap. The CDR3 has 13 residues. Looked up from germline, CDR1 is LNHDA and CDR2 is SQIVND (reference sequence).

The chain uses TRBV28 and TRBJ2-7; no definite D call. The germline V gene encodes CDR1 MDHEN and CDR2 SYDVKM. The CDR3 runs to 15 residues. The V gene lost 3 bases and the J gene lost 3 bases, with 15 bases spanning the gap. The CDR3, as DNA: TGTGCCAGCAGTTTGGATAAGAGCCTTCACTACGAGCAGTACTTC. Translating gives CASSLDKSLHYEQYF.

This clonotype has at least ten counts. The J gene is TRBJ2-3, the V gene TRBV11-3, with TRBD1 matching 10 bases. J was trimmed by 4 bases and V by 2 bases; bases with no gene match: 3. The CDR3 length is 15 residues. Germline CDR1 and CDR2: SGHNT and YENEEA. CDR3 protein: CASSLRTGGADTQYF. The CDR3 bases are TGTGCCAGCAGCTTAAGGACAGGGGGAGCAGATACGCAGTATTTT.

There are a few counts of this clonotype. This chain uses TRBV28 with TRBJ1-3; D possibly corresponds to TRBD1 (6 bases). Germline V lookup: CDR1 MDHEN, CDR2 SYDVKM. The V gene lost 6 bases and the J gene lost 5 bases, with 20 bases spanning the gap. The CDR3 is 16 amino acids. This chain's CDR3 is CASRGGFLEERNTIYF. CDR3 in DNA: TGTGCCAGCAGAGGGGGGTTTTTAGAGGAGAGAAACACCATATATTTT. Supplemented by reference TRBV28 and TRBJ1-3, the full variable domain reads DVKVTQSSRYLVKRTGEKVFLECVQDMDHENMFWYRQDPGLGLRLIYFSYDVKMKEKGDIPEGYSVSREKKERFSLILESASTNQTSMYLCASRGGFLEERNTIYFGEGSWLTVV.

This clonotype has a count of ten or more. The V and J genes are TRBV20-1 and TRBJ2-2; possible D gene TRBD2, 6 bases. This CDR3 has 12 residues. Germline-derived CDR1 and CDR2 are DFQATT and SNEGSKA (reference sequence). The V end was cut by 6 bases, the J end by 5 bases, with 10 bases between. The CDR3 here is CSAPTSTGELFF. The CDR3 nucleotides read TGCAGTGCGCCGACTAGTACCGGGGAGCTGTTTTTT.

This clonotype has more than one count but fewer than ten. The chain recombines TRBV27 with TRBJ2-5, with D unclear. CDR3 size: 14 residues. Germline V gives CDR1 MNHEY, CDR2 SMNVEV (reference sequence). Trimming took off 6 bases at V and 7 bases at J, with 18 bases between the two ends. The CDR3 reads CASRPSTGLTTQYF. CDR3 coding DNA: TGTGCCAGCAGACCTTCGACTGGCTTGACGACCCAGTACTTC.

This clonotype was recorded at least ten times. V and J are TRBV12-3 or TRBV12-4 and TRBJ2-7; D is uncertain. With 0 bases removed from V and 3 bases from J, the gap between germline ends came to 6 bases. The CDR3 length is 13 residues. The CDR3 bases are TGTGCCAGCAGTTTAGCAGGGATCTACGAGCAGTACTTC. Translation gives CASSLAGIYEQYF.

V is TRBV4-1 and J is TRBJ2-5; 12 nucleotides align to TRBD1. This CDR3 has 17 amino acids. CDR1 is MGHRA and CDR2 is YSYEKL in the germline V gene. V lost 1 base to trimming and J lost 9 bases; unmatched junction nucleotides: 12. CDR3: CASSQVAGTGGFAAQYF. The CDR3 bases are TGCGCCAGCAGCCAAGTCGCTGGGACAGGGGGCTTTGCGGCCCAGTACTTC.

This clonotype was recorded a few times. The chain links TRBV20-1 to TRBJ2-3, with a weak D call TRBD2 (6 bases). CDR1 and CDR2 from the germline V gene are DFQATT and SNEGSKA (reference sequence). V was clipped by 2 bases and J by 5 bases, with 14 bases between them. There are 14 residues in the CDR3. The CDR3 nucleotides are TGCAGTGCTAGAAAACTCGGGGGAGGAGATACGCAGTATTTT. Translating gives CSARKLGGGDTQYF.

In this sample, this clonotype turned up many times. This chain uses TRBV20-1 with TRBJ2-5; 7 nucleotides line up with TRBD2. The junction had 10 bases not matched to a gene; V was cut back by 4 bases and J by 2 bases. The CDR3 has 15 amino acids. Germline values: CDR1 DFQATT, CDR2 SNEGSKA (reference sequence). The CDR3 DNA reads as TGCAGTGCTACATACACGACTAGCCGGCAAGAGACCCAGTACTTC. Amino acids: CSATYTTSRQETQYF.

The chain couples TRBV29-1 to TRBJ1-3; a possible D gene is TRBD1 (6 bases). The CDR3 extends over 13 amino acids. Trimming stripped 7 bases from V and 4 bases from J, with 14 bases between. Germline lookup yields CDR1 SQVTM and CDR2 ANQGSEA. CDR3 DNA sequence: TGCAGCGCAACCACAGGGTCGGGAAACACCATATATTTT. Encoded protein: CSATTGSGNTIYF.

This clonotype was found many times. The V and J genes are TRBV5-1 and TRBJ1-1; D gene ambiguous. This CDR3 contains 13 residues. The V gene lost 0 bases and the J gene lost 3 bases, with 6 bases spanning the gap. Germline values: CDR1 SGHRS, CDR2 YFSETQ. CDR3 loop: CASSLVRDTEAFF. The CDR3, as DNA: TGCGCCAGCAGCTTGGTCCGGGACACTGAAGCTTTCTTT.

The chain uses TRBV11-2 and TRBJ2-3, with TRBD2 matching over 11 bases. The CDR3 length is 18 residues. V shed 4 bases, J shed 2 bases, and the junction held 11 bases outside the gene matches. Germline lookup yields CDR1 SGHAT and CDR2 FQNNGV. CDR3 sequence reads: CASSSRSIAGGNTDTQYF. The DNA of the CDR3 is TGTGCCAGCAGCTCCCGGTCGATAGCGGGGGGGAACACAGATACGCAGTATTTT.

The CDR3 protein is CASSTQQGATGELFF. CDR3 coding DNA: TGTGCCAGTAGTACGCAACAGGGGGCCACCGGGGAGCTGTTTTTT. This chain connects TRBV19 to TRBJ2-2, with 9 nucleotides matching TRBD1. This CDR3 spans 15 amino acids. Germline CDR1 and CDR2: LNHDA and SQIVND (reference sequence). J gave up 4 bases and V 4 bases, and 4 bases lay outside the gene matches.

This clonotype has ten or more counts. The chain is built from TRBV12-3 or TRBV12-4 and TRBJ2-5; tentative D call: TRBD2 (6 bases). The CDR3 is 14 amino acids. The V end lost 5 bases, the J end lost 4 bases, and 14 bases lay between the germline ends. In nucleotides, the CDR3 is TGTGCCAGCAGTGGGGACGGAGGGATAGAGACCCAGTACTTC. As protein: CASSGDGGIETQYF.

This clonotype was recorded many times. This sequence joins TRBV11-2 and TRBJ2-1, with 9 bases matching TRBD1. Germline assignment: CDR1 SGHAT and CDR2 FQNNGV. V gave up 4 bases and J gave up 7 bases; unmatched junction bases: 14. There are 17 residues in the CDR3. CDR3 in amino acids: CASSSRPGQGVGNEQFF. The CDR3 DNA sequence: TGTGCCAGCAGCTCTCGTCCGGGACAGGGAGTGGGGAATGAGCAGTTCTTC.